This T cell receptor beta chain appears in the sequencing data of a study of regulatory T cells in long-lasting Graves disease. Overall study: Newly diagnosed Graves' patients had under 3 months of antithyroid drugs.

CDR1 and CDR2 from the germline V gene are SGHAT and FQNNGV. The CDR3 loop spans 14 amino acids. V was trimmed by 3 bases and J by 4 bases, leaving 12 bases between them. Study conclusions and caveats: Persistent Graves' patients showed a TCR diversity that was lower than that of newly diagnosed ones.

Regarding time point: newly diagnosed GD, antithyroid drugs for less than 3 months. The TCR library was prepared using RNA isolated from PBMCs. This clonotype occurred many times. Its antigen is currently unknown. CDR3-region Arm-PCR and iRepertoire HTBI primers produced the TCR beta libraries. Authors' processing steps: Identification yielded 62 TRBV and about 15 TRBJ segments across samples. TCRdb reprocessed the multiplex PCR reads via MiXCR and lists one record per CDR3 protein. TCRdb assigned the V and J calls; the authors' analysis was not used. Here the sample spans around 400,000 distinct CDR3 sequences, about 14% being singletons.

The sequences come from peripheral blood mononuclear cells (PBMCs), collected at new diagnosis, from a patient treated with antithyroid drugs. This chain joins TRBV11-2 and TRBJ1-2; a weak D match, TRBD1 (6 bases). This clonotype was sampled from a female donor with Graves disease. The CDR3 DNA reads TGTGCCAGCAGCTTGGACAGCGTGGTCTATGGCTACACCTTC. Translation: CASSLDSVVYGYTF.